This T cell receptor beta chain derives from a study of T cells in Graves' hyperthyroidism and ophthalmopathy (dated by TCRdb to between 2019 and 2020). At the level of the whole study: Peripheral blood was sampled at the time of initial diagnosis, prior to any treatment. To identify distinguishing TCR V-J signatures, a discovery cohort of around 100 patients was used, comprising fewer than 45 with Graves' ophthalmopathy and roughly 60 with stable Graves' hyperthyroidism. Prospective prediction of ophthalmopathy was tested in an independent validation cohort consisting of roughly 19 hyperthyroidism patients and 17 patients who later progressed to ophthalmopathy. The 100 or so discovery patients were divided at random into training and test sets in a 7:3 ratio. Thyroid tissue and blood T-cell repertoires from six Graves' hyperthyroidism patients were also compared in the study. After sampling, hyperthyroidism patients received methimazole starting at 30 mg daily, and ophthalmopathy patients received high-dose intravenous methylprednisolone. TCR Vbeta CDR3 sequencing of 120 to 150 peripheral blood samples (approximately 44 ophthalmopathy, under 80 hyperthyroidism and approximately 17 progressor patients) is reported in the paper.

Stable Graves' hyperthyroidism was defined as the absence of progression to ophthalmopathy over 18 months of follow-up. Hyperthyroidism patients were aged 18 to 65 years and newly diagnosed, with disease duration of less than 2 months. The study excluded patients with uncontrolled infections, other autoimmune diseases, pregnancy or lactation. Diagnoses were established on the basis of clinical symptoms, serum thyroxine and TRAb, thyroid ultrasound, and orbital computed tomography. Ficoll-Paque density gradient centrifugation was used to isolate PBMCs from under 11 ml of fresh peripheral blood. Total RNA was extracted with Trizol reagent, and quality was checked on an Agilent 2100 Bioanalyzer. Concerning this clonotype: The target of this receptor is not known. It has no much larger one-base neighbor in the sample; base qualities were not kept.

Amplification of TCR beta CDR3 regions was carried out from RNA transcripts. The TCR CDR3 was subjected to a first round of RT-PCR using the HTBI primer set and the Qiagen OneStep RT-PCR kit. Libraries were constructed in a second round of multiplex PCR, after which size selection and purification were carried out. Sequencing of the libraries was done on an Illumina HiSeq2000 using paired-end 100 bp reads. In the authors' own workflow: SOAPnuke was used to process the raw data, removing reads that contained adapters or uncalled bases, had a mean Phred below 15, or lacked an exact match to the constant primer or identifier. High-quality paired reads were merged with COPE v1.2.5, and unique nucleotide sequences were defined as clonotypes. MiTCR v1.1 was used to align clonotypes to the IMGT TRBV, TRBD and TRBJ reference segments. Analysis was restricted to V-J combinations with a frequency above 0.0001, which covered 99.2% of repertoires. The TCS score was defined as the ratio of F50 (clonal expansion) to E x V (chaos), calculated using BLOSUM62-based TCRdist between CDR3 peptides within each V-J. Welch's t-statistics and random forest reduced 450 to 600 V-J features to 13, which were used in a naive Bayes classifier (R e1071). Through fastp at Q25 and MiXCR, TCRdb rebuilt clones from the public reads, retaining in-frame beta chains. One record per CDR3 amino acid sequence lists the most common genes and DNA. These V and J calls derive from TCRdb rather than the authors' analysis. For this sample the table gives roughly 290,000 distinct CDR3 sequences, of which around 13% were detected only once. The ten largest make up approximately 7.9% of the sample.

Study-level results and caveats: In cross-validation, a model built on a 13 V-J signature told ophthalmopathy apart from stable hyperthyroidism with under 90% sensitivity and approximately 81% specificity, and in testing the same model reached 80%/75%. In validation, progression to ophthalmopathy was predicted by the model with 70.59% sensitivity and 72.22% specificity, a median of roughly 6.4 months before onset. No statistical method was used to set the sample size in advance, and investigators knew the group allocation. Blood samples also contained most of the expanded thyroid clonotypes (frequency above 0.001), which suggests that blood repertoires may reflect thyroid immune responses.

The sample was blood. The sequence was collected from a middle-aged woman with Graves' hyperthyroidism.

The sequenced DNA is TGTGCCAGCAGCGTAGTGCAGGGGGCTTCCTACAATGAGCAGTTCTTC. It translates to CASSVVQGASYNEQFF. The rearranged chain carries TRBV9 and TRBJ2-1; TRBD1 agrees with 8 junctional bases. For CDR1 and CDR2, the germline V gene lists SGDLS and YYNGEE. V loses 0 bases at its end and J loses 1 base; junction bases beyond the gene matches: 3. Including the terminal cysteine and phenylalanine, the CDR3 comprises 16 residues. CDR3 DNA is the only sequence kept; it has 48 bases, read in frame from the first base.